This passage covers 16 T cell receptor beta chains from one sample sequenced in a study of B cell selection in AIRE deficiency. Sorted regulatory T cells were CD4-positive, CD25-high and CD127-low or negative. The data were produced by immunoSEQ multiplex PCR, yet TCRdb's version contains in-frame clones alone and is incomplete. The table lists around 20,000 clones, 94% of them singletons. Sequencing used Tregs sorted from PBMCs. The receptor set was obtained from a human donor with AIRE deficiency.

This CDR3 reads CASSTPGTLNTGELFF. The CDR3 DNA is TGTGCCAGCAGCACACCCGGGACCCTAAACACCGGGGAGCTGTTTTTT. The V gene is TRBV21-1, the J gene TRBJ2-2. TRBV21-1 is a documented pseudogene. There are 16 residues in the CDR3.

The chain couples TRBV10-3 to TRBJ1-3; D is undetermined. Looked up from germline, CDR1 is ENHRY and CDR2 is SYGVKD. Trimming shortened V by 6 bases and J by 0 bases, and 9 bases separated the two germline ends. The CDR3 contains 14 residues. The CDR3 sequence: CAISVRNSGNTIYF. CDR3 DNA: TGTGCCATCAGCGTAAGGAACTCTGGAAACACCATATATTTT.

The chain joins TRBV1 to TRBJ2-5; TRBD2, the D gene given by the table, was not confirmed from the DNA. TRBV1 is a pseudogene locus. This CDR3 is built from 16 residues. Here the CDR3 reads CTSSQGSGAGQETQYF. In nucleotides, the CDR3 is TGCACCAGCAGCCAAGGAAGCGGAGCGGGCCAAGAGACCCAGTACTTC.

The genes are TRBV7-2 and TRBJ2-3; D is possibly TRBD1 (5 bases). There are 18 residues in the CDR3. V shed 1 base and J shed 2 bases, with 19 bases lying between them. CDR1 and CDR2 from the germline V gene are SGHTA and FQGNSA. CDR3 nucleotide sequence: TGTGCCAGCAGCTTAGTGGGTCCCGGACATTCGTTCACAGATACGCAGTATTTT. Its protein is CASSLVGPGHSFTDTQYF.

The chain is built from TRBV6-5 and TRBJ2-7; 7 bases line up with TRBD1. Losses at the gene ends were 4 bases for V and 4 bases for J; bases not matched to a gene: 7. This CDR3 comprises 14 residues. Germline V gene data show CDR1 as MNHEY and CDR2 as SVGAGI. CDR3 protein: CASSWTGGGYEQYF. CDR3 in DNA: TGTGCCAGCAGTTGGACAGGTGGCGGGTACGAGCAGTACTTC.

The genes are TRBV13 and TRBJ1-1; no definite D call. Germline V lookup: CDR1 PRHDT, CDR2 FYEKMQ (reference sequence). With 3 bases removed from V and 1 base from J, the gap between germline ends came to 6 bases. The CDR3 is 13 residues long. The CDR3 spells CASSFGPNTEAFF. CDR3 sequence (DNA): TGTGCCAGCAGCTTCGGTCCGAACACTGAAGCTTTCTTT. Looking up the rest from reference TRBV13 and TRBJ1-1 gives the full variable domain: AAGVIQSPRHLIKEKRETATLKCYPIPRHDTVYWYQQGPGQDPQFLISFYEKMQSDKGSIPDRFSAQQFSDYHSELNMSSLELGDSALYFCASSFGPNTEAFFGQGTRLTVV.

The CDR3 here is CASSYSTAGYTF. CDR3 nucleotides: TGTGCCAGCAGTTACTCGACAGCAGGCTACACCTTC. The chain recombines TRBV6-5 with TRBJ1-2, with TRBD1 as a possible D gene (5 bases). Germline V gene lookup returns CDR1 MNHEY and CDR2 SVGAGI. The ends were cut back, 0 bases at V and 8 bases at J, with 7 bases in the middle. This CDR3 spans 12 amino acids.

This rearrangement joins TRBV7-9 to TRBJ2-5; no reliable D call. Between the trimmed V and J ends, which lost 1 base and 0 bases, there was a span of 12 bases. CDR1 and CDR2 from the germline V gene are SEHNR and FQNEAQ (reference sequence). This CDR3 is 16 amino acids long. This CDR3 is CASSLGARRYQETQYF. The CDR3 nucleotides read TGTGCCAGCAGCTTAGGGGCCAGAAGGTACCAAGAGACCCAGTACTTC.

The rearrangement uses TRBV27 and TRBJ2-5; tentative D call: TRBD2 (6 bases). This CDR3 region has 13 residues. Trimming cost V 2 bases and J 4 bases, with 8 bases left between them. Germline V gene lookup returns CDR1 MNHEY and CDR2 SMNVEV (reference sequence). The DNA of the CDR3 is TGTGCCAGCAGTTTAGTGGGAGGAGAGACCCAGTACTTC. Protein sequence: CASSLVGGETQYF.

The table lists this clone with a few counts. This chain joins TRBV5-1 and TRBJ2-7; tentatively, D is TRBD1 (5 bases). Trimming left V 7 bases short and J 1 base short, with 12 bases between. Germline values: CDR1 SGHRS, CDR2 YFSETQ. The CDR3 consists of 13 residues. The CDR3 nucleotides read TGCGCCAGCGCCAAGGACATTTCCTACGAGCAGTACTTC. Translating gives CASAKDISYEQYF.

The rearrangement links TRBV2 to TRBJ2-1; D gene uncertain. Trimming left V 5 bases short and J 2 bases short, with 7 bases between. Germline V gene sequence: CDR1 SNHLY, CDR2 FYNNEI. CDR3 length: 13 amino acids. The CDR3 is CASSSVPYNEQFF. CDR3 sequence (DNA): TGTGCCAGCAGTTCCGTCCCCTACAATGAGCAGTTCTTC.

This chain links TRBV6-6 with TRBJ1-3; D may be TRBD1 (6 bases). Germline-derived CDR1 and CDR2 are MNHNY and SVGAGI (reference sequence). Trimming pared 10 bases from V and 3 bases from J, leaving 13 bases between. The CDR3 is made up of 13 amino acids. The CDR3 is CATSGVIGNTIYF. The CDR3 DNA reads TGTGCCACCTCAGGGGTGATTGGAAACACCATATATTTT.

The genes are TRBV19 and TRBJ1-5; D is ambiguous. CDR3 length equals 14 residues. Per germline, CDR1 LNHDA and CDR2 SQIVND (reference sequence). V was cut by 4 bases and J by 7 bases, with 14 bases left in between. This CDR3 is CASSRRSPGQPQHF. DNA of the CDR3: TGTGCCAGTAGTAGACGGAGTCCGGGGCAGCCCCAGCATTTT. The whole variable domain, remainder taken from reference TRBV19 and TRBJ1-5, is DGGITQSPKYLFRKEGQNVTLSCEQNLNHDAMYWYRQDPGQGLRLIYYSQIVNDFQKGDIAEGYSVSREKKESFPLTVTSAQKNPTAFYLCASSRRSPGQPQHFGDGTRLSIL.

The CDR3 reads CSVDQGQGSYGYTF. The CDR3 DNA follows: TGCAGCGTTGACCAGGGACAGGGGAGCTATGGCTACACCTTC. The chain carries TRBV29-1 and TRBJ1-2; TRBD1 matches 10 bases. The CDR3 is made up of 14 amino acids. Trimming took 3 bases from V and 4 from J; bases not matched to a gene: 5. Per the germline V gene, CDR1 is SQVTM and CDR2 is ANQGSEA.

The gene calls are TRBV7-2 and TRBJ2-1, with D hard to call. The length of the CDR3 is 13 residues. Germline V gives CDR1 SGHTA, CDR2 FQGNSA. The V gene lost 4 bases and the J gene lost 2 bases, with 6 bases spanning the gap. The CDR3 loop reads CASSSTTYNEQFF. CDR3 in DNA: TGTGCCAGCAGCTCCACGACCTACAATGAGCAGTTCTTC.

This clone occurred a few times. This chain uses TRBV7-8 with TRBJ2-7; 10 bases match TRBD1. The germline gives CDR1 SGHVS, CDR2 FQNEAQ. CDR3 size: 12 residues. The ends lost 5 bases at V and 7 bases at J; junction bases unmatched: 2. The CDR3 loop reads CASSPDRGEQYF. The CDR3, as DNA: TGTGCCAGCAGCCCGGACAGGGGGGAGCAGTACTTC.